This T cell receptor (beta chain) was recovered during a study of CD8 T cells in Susac syndrome (dated by TCRdb to the late 2010s). At the level of the whole study: The study used repertoire sequencing to test whether antigen drove CD8+ T cell activation and differentiation in Susac syndrome. What the study reported, not specific to this receptor: The number of individuals in the TCR sequencing and HLA analysis was acknowledged as relatively small.

High-throughput TCR beta sequencing profiled peripheral blood CD8+ and CD4+ T cells from healthy donors, Susac syndrome patients and multiple sclerosis patients. The healthy donors served as controls matched for age and sex. Bulk CD8+ and CD4+ T cells were purified by magnetic negative isolation, while CD8+ TEMRA cells were enriched using FACS. Blood was collected in EDTA tubes and processed within 24 hours, with PBMCs isolated through density gradient centrifugation. PBMCs intended for TCR sequencing were frozen in liquid nitrogen and were later thawed in a 37 degrees C water bath. The sorted or isolated CD4+, CD8+ and CD8+ TEMRA cells had a purity of 90% or higher. V and J are truncated by 3 bases and 0 bases respectively, leaving an intervening sequence of 9 bases. The germline V gene (reference sequence) sets CDR1 to DFQATT and CDR2 to SNEGSKA. The CDR3, cysteine through phenylalanine, is 14 amino acids long. CDR3 DNA only is kept here, 42 bases in frame from base 1.

RNA was extracted with the RNeasy kit and about 0.45 to 1 ug was reverse transcribed using random hexamers. The immunoSEQ multiplex PCR assay, which covers 54 Vbeta and 13 Jbeta segments, was used to amplify TCR beta CDR3 regions. PCR amplification bias was corrected using a synthetic template baseline for primer optimization and computational correction. Per the source publication's procedure: Only productive sequences were kept, with reads annotated to V, D and J genes according to IMGT and analyzed in immunoSEQ Analyzer. Clonality was calculated as one minus the Shannon entropy normalized by log2 of the number of productive unique sequences. For each patient and control, public and private clones were evaluated among the 100 most prevalent clones. Clones were defined as Susac-specific when absent from the healthy and MS cohorts, from 1052 published viral clones and from other ImmuneACCESS disease sequences. TCRdb reran the public reads through fastp at Q25 and MiXCR, keeping productive beta chains. CDR3 protein sequences are deduplicated, and each keeps its most common genes and DNA. What appears here as the V and J calls and clone size reflects TCRdb's work, not the paper's. The sample contains 100,000 to 150,000 distinct CDR3 sequences, more than 90% of them found a single time. The ten most abundant clones make up around 0.087% of the sample.

Regarding this clonotype: What antigen it recognizes has not been identified. Per-base qualities were not stored, and no clone one base away is much larger.

The sample consisted of CD4+ T cells from PBMCs. This sequence uses TRBV20-1 and TRBJ1-5, and TRBD1 may be the D gene, going by 5 matching bases. The TCR comes from a human donor in good health. The nucleotide sequence reads as follows: TGCAGTGCTAGTCCGGGGGGTAGCAATCAGCCCCAGCATTTT. This gives the protein CSASPGGSNQPQHF.